The next 5 T cell receptor beta chains were all read from a single sample in a study of T cell responses to AZD1222 COVID-19 vaccine (dated by TCRdb to about 2021). This specimen's time point label, interpreted: baseline before first vaccination. Receptors were amplified or captured by the immunoSEQ multiplex PCR assay. TCRdb's version of the immuneACCESS table is confined to in-frame rearrangements and falls short of the full clone set. An unresolved V gene accounts for under half of the shortfall where checked; the remainder is of unknown origin. The sample yields 150,000 to 200,000 clones; about nine tenths were counted once. The biggest ten clones account for over 1.3% of the sample. The source was peripheral blood, collected on day 0 of AZD1222 vaccination. These receptors were collected from an adult in good health.

The genes are TRBV28 and TRBJ1-6; 9 bases map to TRBD1. This CDR3 has 17 amino acids. Germline values: CDR1 MDHEN, CDR2 SYDVKM. The junction had 11 bases not matched to a gene; V was cut back by 3 bases and J by 8 bases. CDR3 region: CASSLPKPGQGYSPLHF. CDR3 sequence (DNA): TGTGCCAGCAGTTTGCCGAAACCGGGACAGGGTTATTCACCCCTCCACTTT.

V gene TRBV19 combines with J gene TRBJ2-7; a weak D match, TRBD1 (6 bases). The CDR3 runs to 12 residues. CDR1 is LNHDA, CDR2 SQIVND, per germline (reference sequence). Between the trimmed V and J ends, which lost 5 bases and 6 bases, there was a span of 11 bases. The CDR3 DNA follows: TGTGCCAGTAGTGACGGGACACTCGAGCAGTACTTC. Protein: CASSDGTLEQYF.

The chain couples TRBV4-1 to TRBJ1-6; 9 bases are a match to TRBD1. The V segment lost 2 bases and the J segment 6 bases; nucleotides outside the gene matches: 8. This CDR3 is built from 17 residues. CDR1 and CDR2 (germline): MGHRA, YSYEKL. This chain's CDR3 is CASSQPLGGQGNSPLHF. The CDR3 DNA follows: TGCGCCAGCAGCCAACCCCTGGGGGGACAGGGTAATTCACCCCTCCACTTT.

DNA of the CDR3: TGTGCCAGCTCCAAGTCGGGGACAGACGGGCAGTACTTC. Its translation: CASSKSGTDGQYF. V and J are TRBV18 and TRBJ2-7; 7 bases are shared with TRBD1. J was trimmed by 9 bases and V by 6 bases; bases with no gene match: 11. The CDR3 has 13 amino acids. Germline V gene data show CDR1 as KGHSH and CDR2 as LQKENI.

The sample holds a few counts of this clone. J is TRBJ1-2 and V is TRBV5-1, with D unresolved. Per the germline V gene, CDR1 is SGHRS and CDR2 is YFSETQ. The germline V and J ends were trimmed by 4 bases and 3 bases, with 16 bases remaining between them. The CDR3 is 15 amino acids. CDR3 coding DNA: TGCGCCAGCAGCCCCCGGGGAGCAGGAGACTATGGCTACACCTTC. Translated, it gives CASSPRGAGDYGYTF. Full variable domain (missing parts from reference TRBV5-1 and TRBJ1-2): KAGVTQTPRYLIKTRGQQVTLSCSPISGHRSVSWYQQTPGQGLQFLFEYFSETQRNKGNFPGRFSGRQFSNSRSEMNVSTLELGDSALYLCASSPRGAGDYGYTFGSGTRLTVV.